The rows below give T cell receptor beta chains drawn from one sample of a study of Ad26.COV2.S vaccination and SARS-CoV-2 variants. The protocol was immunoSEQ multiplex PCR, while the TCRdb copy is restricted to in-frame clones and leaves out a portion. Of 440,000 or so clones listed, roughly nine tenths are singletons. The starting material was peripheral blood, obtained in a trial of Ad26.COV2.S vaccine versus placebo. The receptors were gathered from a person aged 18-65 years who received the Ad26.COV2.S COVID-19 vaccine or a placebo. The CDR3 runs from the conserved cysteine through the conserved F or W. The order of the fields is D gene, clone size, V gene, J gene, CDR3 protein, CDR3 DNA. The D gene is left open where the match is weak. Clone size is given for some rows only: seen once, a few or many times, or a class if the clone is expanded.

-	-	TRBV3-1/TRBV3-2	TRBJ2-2	CASSQYRTVDGELFF	TGTGCCAGCAGCCAATACCGGACAGTAGACGGGGAGCTGTTTTTT
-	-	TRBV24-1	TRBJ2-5	CATSDSGAGKETQYF	TGTGCCACCAGTGATTCCGGGGCCGGCAAAGAGACCCAGTACTTC
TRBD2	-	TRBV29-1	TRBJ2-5	CSASGGIQETQYF	TGCAGCGCTAGCGGGGGGATCCAAGAGACCCAGTACTTC
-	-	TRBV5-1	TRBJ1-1	CASSLSGHRGGTEAFF	TGCGCCAGCAGTCTATCGGGACACCGGGGGGGAACTGAAGCTTTCTTT
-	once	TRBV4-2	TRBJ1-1	CASSQDQGRNTEAFF	TGTGCCAGCAGCCAAGATCAGGGAAGGAACACTGAAGCTTTCTTT
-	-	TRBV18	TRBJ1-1	CASSPRGEGMNTEAFF	TGTGCCAGCTCACCCAGGGGCGAGGGGATGAACACTGAAGCTTTCTTT
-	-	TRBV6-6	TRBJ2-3	CASSVRGADTQYF	TGTGCCAGCAGTGTTAGAGGGGCAGATACGCAGTATTTT
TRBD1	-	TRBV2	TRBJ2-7	CASSVPRTGRSYEQYF	TGTGCCAGCAGTGTCCCCAGGACAGGGCGATCCTACGAGCAGTACTTC
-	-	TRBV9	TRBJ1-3	CASSVSSGNTIYF	TGTGCCAGCAGCGTGAGCTCTGGAAACACCATATATTTT
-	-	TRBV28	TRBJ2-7	CASSLPAGEQYF	TGTGCCAGCAGTTTGCCCGCGGGGGAGCAGTACTTC
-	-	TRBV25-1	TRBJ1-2	CASSDPTGPYYF	TGTGCCAGCAGCGACCCTACCGGGCCCTATTACTTC
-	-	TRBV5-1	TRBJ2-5	CASSLVSGWQETQYF	TGCGCCAGCAGCTTGGTGTCGGGCTGGCAAGAGACCCAGTACTTC
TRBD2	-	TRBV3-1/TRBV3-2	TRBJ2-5	CASSQVASGSGTQYF	TGTGCCAGCAGCCAAGTAGCTAGCGGGAGCGGGACCCAGTACTTC
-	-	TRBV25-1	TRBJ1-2	CASSEFLSYGYTF	TGTGCCAGCAGTGAGTTCCTTTCCTATGGCTACACCTTC
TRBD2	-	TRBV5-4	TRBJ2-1	CASSIGLAEQQFF	TGTGCCAGCAGCATCGGACTAGCGGAACAGCAGTTCTTC
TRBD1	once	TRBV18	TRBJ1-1	CASSPSLGQHIEAFF	TGTGCCAGCTCACCATCGTTGGGACAGCACATTGAAGCTTTCTTT
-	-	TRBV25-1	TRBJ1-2	CASSEPVEGGEDGYTF	TGTGCCAGCAGTGAACCGGTTGAGGGAGGGGAAGATGGCTACACCTTC
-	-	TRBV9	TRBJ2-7	CASSRQGIGYEQYF	TGTGCCAGCAGCCGGCAGGGAATTGGGTACGAGCAGTACTTC
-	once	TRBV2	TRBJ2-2	CASSEGLGNTGELFF	TGTGCCAGCAGTGAAGGACTAGGAAACACCGGGGAGCTGTTTTTT
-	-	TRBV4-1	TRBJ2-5	CASSQGTAGLETQYF	TGCGCCAGCAGCCAAGGAACGGCGGGGCTGGAGACCCAGTACTTC
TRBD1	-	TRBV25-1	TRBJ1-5	CASSGTGVQPQHF	TGTGCCAGCAGTGGGACAGGTGTTCAGCCCCAGCATTTT
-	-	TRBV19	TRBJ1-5	CASSIQGWNQPQHF	TGTGCCAGTAGTATCCAGGGGTGGAATCAGCCCCAGCATTTT
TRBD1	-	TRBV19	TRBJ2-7	CASTGQHYEQYF	TGTGCCAGTACGGGACAGCACTACGAGCAGTACTTC
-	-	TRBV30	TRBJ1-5	CAWTRSASQPQHF	TGTGCCTGGACCCGCTCCGCGAGTCAGCCCCAGCATTTT
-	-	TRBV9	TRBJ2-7	CASSVVAGAYEQYF	TGTGCCAGCAGCGTAGTGGCAGGGGCCTACGAGCAGTACTTC
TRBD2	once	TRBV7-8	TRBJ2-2	CASSLGVSGATGELFF	TGTGCCAGCAGCTTAGGGGTTAGCGGGGCCACCGGGGAGCTGTTTTTT
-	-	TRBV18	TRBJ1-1	CASSLPGWVNTEAFF	TGTGCCAGCTCACTGCCGGGGTGGGTAAACACTGAAGCTTTCTTT
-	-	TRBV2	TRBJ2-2	CASSDRVGISGELFF	TGTGCCAGCAGTGACAGGGTCGGAATATCCGGGGAGCTGTTTTTT
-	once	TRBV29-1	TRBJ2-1	CSVAGSVSNEQFF	TGCAGCGTCGCAGGGTCAGTGAGCAATGAGCAGTTCTTC
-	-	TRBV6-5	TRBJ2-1	CASNRLSSYNEQFF	TGTGCCAGCAATCGGCTCAGCTCCTACAATGAGCAGTTCTTC
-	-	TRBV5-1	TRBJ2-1	CASSLGGQGFAPYNEQFF	TGCGCCAGCAGCTTGGGGGGTCAGGGATTCGCCCCTTACAATGAGCAGTTCTTC
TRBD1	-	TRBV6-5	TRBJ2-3	CASRPTTGRTDTQYF	TGTGCCAGCAGACCCACGACAGGGCGAACAGATACGCAGTATTTT
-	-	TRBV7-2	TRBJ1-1	CASSLWATIEAFF	TGTGCCAGCAGCTTATGGGCAACGATTGAAGCTTTCTTT
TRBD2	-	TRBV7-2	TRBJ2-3	CASSLAGLAEGKDTQYF	TGTGCCAGCAGCTTAGCGGGACTAGCAGAGGGGAAAGATACGCAGTATTTT
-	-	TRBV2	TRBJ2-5	CASSDRHRGSETQYF	TGTGCCAGCAGTGACCGACACCGGGGGAGTGAGACCCAGTACTTC
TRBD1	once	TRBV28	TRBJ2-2	CASSPPRAGGNTGELFF	TGTGCCAGCAGCCCGCCCCGGGCAGGGGGGAACACCGGGGAGCTGTTTTTT
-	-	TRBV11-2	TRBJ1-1	CASSAGWLGTEAFF	TGTGCCAGCAGCGCAGGGTGGTTGGGGACTGAAGCTTTCTTT
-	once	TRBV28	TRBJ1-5	CASSSRQPQHF	TGTGCCAGCAGTTCGAGGCAGCCCCAGCATTTT
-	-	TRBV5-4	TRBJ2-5	CASSLKRLDQETQYF	TGTGCCAGCAGCTTGAAAAGGCTCGACCAAGAGACCCAGTACTTC
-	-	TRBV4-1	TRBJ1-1	CASSQAHGVTNTEAFF	TGCGCCAGCAGCCAAGCCCACGGTGTGACGAACACTGAAGCTTTCTTT
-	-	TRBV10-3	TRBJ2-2	CAIAAGWKAAGELFF	TGTGCCATCGCCGCAGGTTGGAAGGCGGCCGGGGAGCTGTTTTTT
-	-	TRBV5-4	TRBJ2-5	CASSLGREGTQYF	TGTGCCAGCAGCTTAGGGCGGGAAGGGACCCAGTACTTC
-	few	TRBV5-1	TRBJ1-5	CASSLLPSTGLGQPQHF	TGCGCCAGCAGCTTGCTTCCTAGCACGGGGTTAGGACAGCCCCAGCATTTT
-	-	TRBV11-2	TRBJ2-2	CASSLNRDTGELFF	TGTGCCAGCAGCCTAAACCGAGACACCGGGGAGCTGTTTTTT
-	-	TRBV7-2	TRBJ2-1	CASREGGRSYNEQFF	TGTGCCAGCAGAGAGGGGGGCCGCTCCTACAATGAGCAGTTCTTC
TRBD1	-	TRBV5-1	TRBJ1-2	CASSYTGDYGYTF	TGCGCCAGCAGCTATACAGGGGACTATGGCTACACCTTC
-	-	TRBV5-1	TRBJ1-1	CASSLGVGGLNTEAFF	TGCGCCAGCAGCTTGGGGGTCGGGGGCCTGAACACTGAAGCTTTCTTT
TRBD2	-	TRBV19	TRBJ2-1	CASSTSGSIFNEQFF	TGTGCCAGTAGTACTAGCGGGAGCATATTCAATGAGCAGTTCTTC
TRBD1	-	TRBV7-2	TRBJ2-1	CASRSDRVSSYNEQFF	TGTGCCAGCAGGTCGGACAGGGTCAGCTCCTACAATGAGCAGTTCTTC
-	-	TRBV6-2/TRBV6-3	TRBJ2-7	CASSYAGHYEQYF	TGTGCCAGCAGTTACGCGGGGCACTACGAGCAGTACTTC
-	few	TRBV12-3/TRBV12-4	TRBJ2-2	CASSRRDTGELFF	TGTGCCAGCAGTCGCAGGGACACCGGGGAGCTGTTTTTT
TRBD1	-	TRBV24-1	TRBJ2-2	CATSDAPGTGATGELFF	TGTGCCACCAGTGATGCCCCCGGGACAGGGGCCACCGGGGAGCTGTTTTTT
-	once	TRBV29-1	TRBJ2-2	CSVLGGNTGELFF	TGCAGCGTCCTGGGGGGGAACACCGGGGAGCTGTTTTTT